The clone carrying this T cell receptor (beta chain) was observed a few times. How the authors handled the data: Amplification from reference gene primers served as the basis for estimated nucleated cell counts. Assay used: immunoSEQ multiplex PCR; TCRdb lists only in-frame clones, some missing. V and J calls and clone size come straight from that table; D and trimming were deduced from the DNA. The sample records a few hundred thousand clones, approximately 80% being singletons. These data originate in a study of blood T cell repertoires in COVID-19. The CDR3 extends over 14 amino acids. Trimming removed 1 base from V and 6 bases from J, with 10 bases in between. Germline V CDR1 and CDR2: MGHRA, YSYEKL.

The specimen sequenced was PBMCs or T cells enriched from blood (not recorded which). This TCR came from a middle-aged man who had recovered from COVID-19. The V gene is TRBV4-1, the J gene TRBJ1-5, with D unresolved. Here the CDR3 reads CASSQAGGPQPQHF. The CDR3 coding sequence is TGCGCCAGCAGCCAAGCCGGAGGACCTCAGCCCCAGCATTTT.